Below are 10 T cell receptor beta chains sequenced from a single sample in a study of shared clonotypes between healthy human individuals. Here immunoSEQ multiplex PCR was the method, and the copy in TCRdb shows in-frame clones only, minus some. The sample lists 2 million to 3 million clones; approximately 94% were seen once. Sequencing used naive CD4+ T cells from PBMCs. Subset specified: CD45RA+ positively selected. These receptors came from a man between 18 and 29 years old in good health. Some clones in this sample may be carry-over from other donors' samples.

The V and J genes are TRBV27 and TRBJ2-3, with a possible D match to TRBD2 (6 bases). The CDR3 totals 15 residues. V lost 3 bases to trimming and J lost 4 bases, with 14 bases between them. CDR1 and CDR2 from the germline V gene are MNHEY and SMNVEV (reference sequence). The CDR3 spells CASSFRRDLPDTQYF. The CDR3 DNA is TGTGCCAGCAGTTTCCGGCGGGACCTCCCAGATACGCAGTATTTT.

Concerning this clone: Other DNA sequences of this sample code for an identical CDR3. The chain combines TRBV5-6 with TRBJ2-7; no clear D gene. Between the trimmed V and J ends, which lost 0 bases and 4 bases, there was a span of 8 bases. Looked up from germline, CDR1 is SGHDT and CDR2 is YYEEEE. The length of the CDR3 is 13 residues. CDR3 sequence: CASSLGLPYEQYF. CDR3 nucleotide sequence: TGTGCCAGCAGCTTGGGACTGCCATACGAGCAGTACTTC.

V is TRBV10-3 and J is TRBJ1-1, with TRBD1 as a possible D gene (5 bases). The CDR3 contains 13 residues. CDR1 ENHRY and CDR2 SYGVKD come from the germline V gene. V was pared by 6 bases and J by 3 bases, with 11 bases between. The CDR3 region has the DNA TGTGCCATCAGGCAGACAGACCACACTGAAGCTTTCTTT. Amino acid sequence: CAIRQTDHTEAFF.

The rearrangement joins TRBV7-2 to TRBJ2-4; TRBD2 matches at 9 bases. This CDR3 spans 19 amino acids. V was pared by 2 bases and J by 1 base, with 12 bases of the junction left unmatched. CDR1 and CDR2 (germline): SGHTA, FQGNSA. CDR3 DNA sequence: TGTGCCAGCAGCTTACTCCGTACTAGCGGGCCGTACGCCAAAAACATTCAGTACTTC. This encodes CASSLLRTSGPYAKNIQYF. Complete variable domain (other parts from reference TRBV7-2 and TRBJ2-4): GAGVSQSPSNKVTEKGKDVELRCDPISGHTALYWYRQSLGQGLEFLIYFQGNSAPDKSGLPSDRFSAERTGGSVSTLTIQRTQQEDSAVYLCASSLLRTSGPYAKNIQYFGAGTRLSVL.

This clone occurred once. The V call is TRBV7-9, the J call TRBJ1-2; D is ambiguous. Germline V gives CDR1 SEHNR, CDR2 FQNEAQ (reference sequence). V lost 7 bases and J 7 bases, leaving 22 bases between the germline ends. The CDR3 runs to 15 residues. The CDR3 nucleotides are TGTGCCAGCAACCACCGTTCTGGGAGCCGCGGTGGCTACACCTTC. As protein: CASNHRSGSRGGYTF.

The chain is built from TRBV28 and TRBJ1-2; D is uncertain. Germline CDR1 is MDHEN and CDR2 is SYDVKM. V lost 2 bases and J 10 bases, leaving 14 bases between the germline ends. This CDR3 contains 13 residues. The CDR3 nucleotides are TGTGCCAGCAGTTTAGAGGCGGGAAGGGCCTACACCTTC. Encoded protein: CASSLEAGRAYTF.

The chain couples TRBV11-2 to TRBJ2-2; TRBD2 agrees at 10 bases. The germline gives CDR1 SGHAT, CDR2 FQNNGV. The trim removed 1 base at V and 5 bases at J, leaving 4 bases unmatched. This CDR3 contains 16 residues. CDR3 DNA sequence: TGTGCCAGCAGCTTAGCCGGACTAGCGGATACCGGGGAGCTGTTTTTT. This gives the protein CASSLAGLADTGELFF. Supplemented by reference TRBV11-2 and TRBJ2-2, the full variable domain reads EAGVAQSPRYKIIEKRQSVAFWCNPISGHATLYWYQQILGQGPKLLIQFQNNGVVDDSQLPKDRFSAERLKGVDSTLKIQPAKLEDSAVYLCASSLAGLADTGELFFGEGSRLTVL.

The rearrangement uses TRBV7-8 and TRBJ1-1; 7 bases map to TRBD1. The germline gives CDR1 SGHVS, CDR2 FQNEAQ. V shed 5 bases and J 0 bases; nucleotides not matched to a gene: 3. The CDR3 loop spans 14 amino acids. CDR3 sequence: CASSPTGLNTEAFF. CDR3 sequence (DNA): TGTGCCAGCAGCCCGACAGGGTTGAACACTGAAGCTTTCTTT.

The sample holds one count of this clone. At one end the junction does not follow the germline gene, possibly because of a read error. The V gene is TRBV6-1, the J gene TRBJ1-4; D is unclear. The germline V gene has CDR1 MNHNS and CDR2 SASEGT. CDR3 size: 15 residues. The CDR3 is CATSAGFSTNEKLFF. CDR3 DNA: TGTGCCACCAGTGCGGGATTCTCAACTAATGAAAAACTGTTTTTT.

The chain employs TRBV29-1 and TRBJ1-4; D is perhaps TRBD1 (6 bases). The ends were cut back, 0 bases at V and 5 bases at J, with 13 bases in the middle. Germline V gene sequence: CDR1 SQVTM, CDR2 ANQGSEA. This CDR3 is built from 15 residues. Here the CDR3 reads CSVEDPRGVNEKLFF. CDR3 DNA: TGCAGCGTTGAAGACCCGAGGGGGGTGAATGAAAAACTGTTTTTT.